This T cell receptor (beta chain) came from a study of CD4 and CD8 cells across lung adenocarcinoma regions. Localized lung adenocarcinoma, a non-small cell lung cancer, affected the donors. A single record per CDR3 protein comes from TCRdb applying MiXCR to the PCR reads. The profile covers approximately 19,000 distinct CDR3 sequences, with about 54% appearing a single time and over 25% taken by the ten largest. This CDR3 is 15 amino acids long. The V and J ends lost 6 bases and 2 bases respectively, with 16 bases between them. CDR1 and CDR2 (germline): MNHNS, SASEGT. By frequency in the sample, this clonotype is medium-sized.

This chain connects TRBV6-1 to TRBJ2-5, with D hard to call. The receptor comes from a female donor with lung adenocarcinoma. The CD4 and CD8 labels of this study may be unreliable. The sequenced sample was CD8+ T cells from the center of a lung tumor. CDR3 nucleotides: TGTGCCAGCAGAAAGACCGAGGAGAGGCAAGAGACCCAGTACTTC. It yields the protein CASRKTEERQETQYF.